This entry lists 7 T cell receptor beta chains sequenced from one sample in a study of blood T cell repertoires in COVID-19. This table comes from immunoSEQ multiplex PCR, and its TCRdb copy is limited to in-frame clones, with some not included. This sample has 90,000 to 120,000 clones; 91% occur once, and the top ten carry about 6.3%. Sample: peripheral blood. These receptors all come from a human donor in a cohort sampled during active COVID-19.

This CDR3 reads CASSPGLAGGSYNEQFF. For the CDR3, the DNA is TGTGCCAGCAGCCCCGGGCTTGCGGGGGGCAGCTACAATGAGCAGTTCTTC. This rearrangement joins TRBV7-9 to TRBJ2-1; 8 bases fit TRBD2. Germline trimming cut 5 bases from V and 3 bases from J; bases unmatched to any gene: 12. The CDR3 is made up of 17 amino acids. Per the germline V gene, CDR1 is SEHNR and CDR2 is FQNEAQ (reference sequence).

This rearrangement joins TRBV6-4 to TRBJ2-1; TRBD2 matches at 7 bases. CDR1 is MRHNA and CDR2 is SNTAGT in the germline V gene. CDR3 length: 16 amino acids. V dropped 5 bases and J dropped 2; count of bases not matched to a gene: 9. The CDR3 here is CASSPSSGVPYNEQFF. CDR3 bases: TGTGCCAGCAGTCCCTCGAGCGGGGTCCCCTACAATGAGCAGTTCTTC.

The chain carries TRBV6-2 or TRBV6-3 and TRBJ1-1; D is perhaps TRBD1 (6 bases). Per germline, CDR1 MNHEY and CDR2 SVGEGT. V lost 2 bases, J lost 7 bases, and 14 bases lay in between. This CDR3 contains 14 residues. The CDR3 sequence is CASSYQDRIGEAFF. The CDR3, as DNA: TGTGCCAGCAGTTACCAAGACAGGATCGGTGAAGCTTTCTTT.

The rearrangement links TRBV12-3 or TRBV12-4 to TRBJ1-6; D remains ambiguous. The CDR3 is 12 amino acids. The V end lost 3 bases, the J end lost 7 bases, and 4 bases lay between the germline ends. The CDR3 reads CASSFLNSPLHF. DNA of the CDR3: TGTGCCAGCAGTTTCTTAAATTCACCCCTCCACTTT.

This rearrangement joins TRBV19 to TRBJ2-5, with TRBD1 as a possible D gene (6 bases). This CDR3 comprises 15 residues. V was shortened by 5 bases and J by 1 base, with 14 bases between the two germline ends. Germline loops: CDR1 LNHDA, CDR2 SQIVND (reference sequence). The CDR3 DNA reads TGTGCCAGTAGTCCCCTCAGACAGGCCCAAGAGACCCAGTACTTC. Protein sequence: CASSPLRQAQETQYF.

This chain joins TRBV30 and TRBJ1-2; 10 nucleotides align to TRBD1. This CDR3 is 14 amino acids long. The germline gives CDR1 GTSNPN, CDR2 SVGIG (reference sequence). V was clipped by 3 bases and J by 6 bases; unmatched bases: 7. CDR3 sequence reads: CAWRGTGELNGYTF. The CDR3 nucleotides are TGTGCCTGGAGAGGGACAGGGGAATTGAATGGCTACACCTTC.

This clone was counted a single time. The V and J genes are TRBV24-1 and TRBJ1-2, with 7 bases identical to TRBD1. The CDR3 is 11 amino acids. Per the germline V gene, CDR1 is KGHDR and CDR2 is SFDVKD. J lost 4 bases, V lost 10 bases, and 2 bases had no gene match. The CDR3 DNA follows: TGTGCCACGGACAGGTTCTATGGCTACACCTTC. Translation gives CATDRFYGYTF.